This T cell receptor (beta chain) was recovered during a study of T cell repertoires in cytomegalovirus infection. The wider study: Signatures in public TCR beta sequences pointed to both CMV infection and matching HLA type.

The table lists this clonotype with many counts. The junction departs from germline at one end; a sequencing error may be responsible. Germline CDR1 reads SGHTA; CDR2 reads FQGNSA. This CDR3 is 14 amino acids long. TCRdb re-analysed the reads in MiXCR, keeping a single row per CDR3 protein. The sample includes under 850,000 distinct CDR3 sequences, 35% of them seen just once. The source material was PBMCs. This clonotype was obtained from a human donor in good health (CMV status not recorded). Some clones in this sample may be carry-over from other donors' samples. The genes are TRBV7-2 and TRBJ2-3, with no clear D. CDR3: CASSLGPGTDTQYF. Here the CDR3 DNA reads TGTGCTAGCAGCTTAGGGCCGGGCACAGATACGCAGTATTTT.